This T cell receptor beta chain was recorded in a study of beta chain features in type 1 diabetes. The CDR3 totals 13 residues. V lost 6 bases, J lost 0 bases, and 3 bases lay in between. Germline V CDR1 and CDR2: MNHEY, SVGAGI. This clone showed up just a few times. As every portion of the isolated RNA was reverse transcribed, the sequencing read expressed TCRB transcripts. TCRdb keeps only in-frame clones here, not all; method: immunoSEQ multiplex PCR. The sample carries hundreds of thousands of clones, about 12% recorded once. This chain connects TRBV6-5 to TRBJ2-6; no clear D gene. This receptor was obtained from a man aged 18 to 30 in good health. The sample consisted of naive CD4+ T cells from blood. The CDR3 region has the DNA TGTGCCAGCAGGAGCTCTGGGGCCAACGTCCTGACTTTC. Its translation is CASRSSGANVLTF.